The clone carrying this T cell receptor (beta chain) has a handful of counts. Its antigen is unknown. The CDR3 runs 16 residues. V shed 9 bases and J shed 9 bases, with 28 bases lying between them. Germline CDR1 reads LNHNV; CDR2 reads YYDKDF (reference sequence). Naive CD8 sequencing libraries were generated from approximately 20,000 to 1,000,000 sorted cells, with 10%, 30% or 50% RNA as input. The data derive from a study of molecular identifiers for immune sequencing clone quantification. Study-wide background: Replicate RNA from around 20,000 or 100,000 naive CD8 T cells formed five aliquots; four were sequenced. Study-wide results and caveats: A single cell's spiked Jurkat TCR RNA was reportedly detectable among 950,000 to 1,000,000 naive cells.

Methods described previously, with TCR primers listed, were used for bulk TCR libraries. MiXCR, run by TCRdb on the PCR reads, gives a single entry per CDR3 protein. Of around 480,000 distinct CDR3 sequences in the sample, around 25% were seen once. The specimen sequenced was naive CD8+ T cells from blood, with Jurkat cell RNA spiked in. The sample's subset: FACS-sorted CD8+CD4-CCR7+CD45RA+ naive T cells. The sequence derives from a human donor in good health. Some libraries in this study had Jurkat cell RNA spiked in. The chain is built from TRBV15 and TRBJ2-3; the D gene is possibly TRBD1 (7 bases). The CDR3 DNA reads TGTGCCACATCACAGAGTCTAGGGCAGGGGGGAAAGACGCAGTATTTT. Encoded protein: CATSQSLGQGGKTQYF.